Reported below is one T cell receptor (beta chain). TCRdb keeps only in-frame clones here, not all; method: immunoSEQ multiplex PCR. The sample contains under 300,000 clones, about 83% of which appear only once. V shed 2 bases and J shed 4 bases, with 14 bases lying between them. CDR1 is MNHNY and CDR2 is SVGAGI in the germline V gene (reference sequence). The CDR3 consists of 15 residues. The data were taken from a study of Ad26.COV2.S vaccination and SARS-CoV-2 variants. Regarding treatment: some 20 received Ad26.COV2.S at low or high dose, single or two shots; several received placebo; per-sample allocation not given. Sample collection was performed on day 63 after the first vaccine or placebo injection.

The sample in question was peripheral blood, obtained in a trial of Ad26.COV2.S vaccine versus placebo. This clonotype was obtained from a person between 18 and 65 years old who received the Ad26.COV2.S COVID-19 vaccine or a placebo. The chain is built from TRBV6-6 and TRBJ1-2; perhaps TRBD1 as D (5 bases). The CDR3 nucleotides read TGTGCCAGCAGTTACGGGTCAGGGAAGGGCTATGGCTACACCTTC. Translated, it gives CASSYGSGKGYGYTF.